These 28 T cell receptor beta chains were all obtained from the same sample, sequenced in a study of somatic mutations in cytotoxic T cells in rheumatoid arthritis (dated by TCRdb to the late 2010s). Libraries were made using the immunoSEQ multiplex PCR assay. What TCRdb holds here is the immuneACCESS table cut down to in-frame rearrangements. Part of the clones is not present; checked against another copy, under half of the missing clones reflect an unresolved V gene, and the others are unexplained. This sample is represented by 15,000 to 20,000 clones; 74% of them were singletons. The biggest ten clones account for roughly 5.2% of the sample. The sequencing sample was made of CD8+ T cells sorted from blood. The receptors shown here come from a man aged 55 to 69 in good health.

The chain employs TRBV6-5 and TRBJ2-3; 7 bases fit TRBD1. The length of the CDR3 is 16 residues. V was pared by 2 bases and J by 0 bases, with 5 bases of the junction left unmatched. Germline V lookup: CDR1 MNHEY, CDR2 SVGAGI. CDR3 sequence (DNA): TGTGCCAGCAGTTACCGACAGGGTGAAAGCACAGATACGCAGTATTTT. Encoded protein: CASSYRQGESTDTQYF.

This chain uses TRBV6-1 with TRBJ1-3; maybe TRBD1 (5 bases). The germline V gene encodes CDR1 MNHNS and CDR2 SASEGT. The CDR3 is made up of 13 amino acids. V lost 6 bases and J 4 bases, leaving 10 bases between the germline ends. The CDR3 here is CASRAGDGNTIYF. DNA of the CDR3: TGTGCCAGCAGGGCGGGGGACGGAAACACCATATATTTT.

This chain links TRBV15 with TRBJ2-1, with 8 positions matching TRBD2. Germline V gene data show CDR1 as LNHNV and CDR2 as YYDKDF (reference sequence). The length of the CDR3 is 15 residues. Trimming took 0 bases from V and 3 from J; bases not matched to a gene: 1. CDR3 DNA: TGTGCCACCAGCAGAGATACTAGCGGCTACAATGAGCAGTTCTTC. This encodes CATSRDTSGYNEQFF.

The rearrangement uses TRBV4-2 and TRBJ2-7; D might be TRBD2 (5 bases). Germline V gene data show CDR1 as LGHNA and CDR2 as YNFKEQ. Trimming removed 5 bases from V and 1 base from J, with 12 bases in between. There are 14 residues in the CDR3. This CDR3 reads CASSSRDFSYEQYF. CDR3 in DNA: TGTGCCAGCAGCAGTCGGGATTTTTCCTACGAGCAGTACTTC.

This clone has more than one count but fewer than ten. V usage is TRBV7-7 and J usage is TRBJ2-7, with 9 bases matching TRBD1. The V and J ends lost 1 base and 4 bases, in that order; junction bases with no gene match: 5. Germline V CDR1 and CDR2: SSHAT, FNYEAQ (reference sequence). This CDR3 region has 15 residues. The CDR3 coding sequence is TGTGCCAGCAGCTTAGGGACAGGGGTGGGATACGAGCAGTACTTC. It specifies CASSLGTGVGYEQYF.

The V and J genes are TRBV27 and TRBJ2-2; maybe TRBD2 (6 bases). V dropped 5 bases and J dropped 6 bases, with 22 bases sitting between them. Looked up from germline, CDR1 is MNHEY and CDR2 is SMNVEV (reference sequence). The CDR3 is 17 amino acids. The CDR3 DNA is TGTGCCAGCAGTCTAACTAGCCCGGGTCCTCGGGCCGGGGAGCTGTTTTTT. It yields the protein CASSLTSPGPRAGELFF.

This CDR3 is CASSLVSGSEQYF. The CDR3 DNA follows: TGTGCCAGCAGCTTAGTTAGCGGGAGCGAGCAGTACTTC. This chain uses TRBV11-2 with TRBJ2-7; 9 bases map to TRBD2. This CDR3 contains 13 residues. Trimming cost V 1 base and J 6 bases; bases outside gene matches: 1. Germline assignment: CDR1 SGHAT and CDR2 FQNNGV.

This chain connects TRBV27 to TRBJ2-7, with a tentative D call TRBD2 (6 bases). Between the trimmed V and J ends, which lost 3 bases and 2 bases, there was a span of 14 bases. This CDR3 region has 15 residues. The germline CDR1 and CDR2 sequences are MNHEY and SMNVEV (reference sequence). The DNA of the CDR3 is TGTGCCAGCAGTTTTTCGGGACTTTACGCCTACGAGCAGTACTTC. This translates into CASSFSGLYAYEQYF.

A word on this clone: The junction departs from the called germline gene at one end, perhaps through a read error. This sequence joins TRBV4-3 and TRBJ2-2, with D possibly TRBD2 on 6 matching bases. CDR3 length: 13 amino acids. Per germline, CDR1 LGHNA and CDR2 YSLEER. In DNA form, the CDR3 reads TGCGCCAGCAGCCAAGGTTTAATCGGGGGGCTGTTTTTT. Amino acids: CASSQGLIGGLFF.

The rearrangement links TRBV28 to TRBJ2-1, with 15 bases lining up with TRBD2. CDR3 length: 14 residues. J gave up 9 bases and V 5 bases, and 2 bases lay outside the gene matches. The germline V gene has CDR1 MDHEN and CDR2 SYDVKM. The chain's CDR3 is CASSTGLAGGEQFF. CDR3 coding DNA: TGTGCCAGCAGTACGGGACTAGCGGGAGGTGAGCAGTTCTTC.

The J gene is TRBJ2-5, the V gene TRBV27, with 11 nucleotides matching TRBD1. V was clipped by 3 bases and J by 4 bases; unmatched bases: 1. The germline gives CDR1 MNHEY, CDR2 SMNVEV (reference sequence). CDR3 size: 14 residues. The DNA for the CDR3 is TGTGCCAGCAGTTTTGGGACAGGGGGAGAGACCCAGTACTTC. As protein: CASSFGTGGETQYF.

The chain carries TRBV7-9 and TRBJ2-7; TRBD1 agrees at 7 bases. With 4 bases clipped from V and 2 bases from J, the junction kept 11 bases outside the gene matches. The CDR3 has 16 residues. Germline CDR1 SEHNR, CDR2 FQNEAQ (reference sequence). The CDR3 coding sequence is TGTGCCAGCAGCTCACCAATTCGGGACAGAGCCTACGAGCAGTACTTC. Encoded protein: CASSSPIRDRAYEQYF.

This chain joins TRBV10-3 and TRBJ2-7; TRBD1 matches at 8 bases. The V and J ends lost 3 bases and 1 base, in that order; junction bases with no gene match: 8. Germline loops: CDR1 ENHRY, CDR2 SYGVKD. This CDR3 comprises 16 residues. The CDR3 DNA reads as TGTGCCATCAGTGAAGGCAGGGGGCGATTTTCCTACGAGCAGTACTTC. It encodes CAISEGRGRFSYEQYF.

The V call is TRBV6-1, the J call TRBJ1-2, with TRBD1 matching over 10 bases. J gave up 2 bases and V 3 bases, and 9 bases lay outside the gene matches. The CDR3 has 17 residues. Germline V gene sequence: CDR1 MNHNS, CDR2 SASEGT. The CDR3 loop is CASSEAPSGQGNYGYTF. The CDR3 region has the DNA TGTGCCAGCAGTGAGGCCCCATCGGGACAGGGGAACTATGGCTACACCTTC.

The chain links TRBV9 to TRBJ2-2; TRBD1 matches 9 bases. Germline lookup yields CDR1 SGDLS and CDR2 YYNGEE. J was trimmed by 7 bases and V by 3 bases; bases with no gene match: 7. The CDR3 is 15 amino acids. The CDR3 nucleotides are TGTGCCAGCAGCGCCAGGACAGGGGACGGCGGGGAGCTGTTTTTT. The encoded protein is CASSARTGDGGELFF.

CDR3 sequence (DNA): TGTGCCAGCAGCTTGGGACAGGTCGACTATGGCTACACCTTC. This gives the protein CASSLGQVDYGYTF. The V call is TRBV13, the J call TRBJ1-2; 8 bases line up with TRBD1. The CDR3 contains 14 residues. The V gene's germline CDR1 is PRHDT and CDR2 FYEKMQ (reference sequence). V was clipped by 3 bases and J by 3 bases; unmatched bases: 3.

J is TRBJ2-1 and V is TRBV29-1, with 9 bases lining up with TRBD2. Germline CDR1 reads SQVTM; CDR2 reads ANQGSEA. This CDR3 region has 14 residues. With 3 bases clipped from V and 7 bases from J, the junction kept 7 bases outside the gene matches. CDR3 DNA: TGCAGCGTTGAGGAGCGGGGGGCTGATAATGAGCAGTTCTTC. This translates into CSVEERGADNEQFF.

The genes are TRBV19 and TRBJ2-5; 11 positions match TRBD2. The V gene end was trimmed by 3 bases and the J gene end by 3 bases; junction bases not matched to a gene: 3. This CDR3 comprises 15 residues. Looked up from germline, CDR1 is LNHDA and CDR2 is SQIVND (reference sequence). CDR3 residues: CASSIALAGEETQYF. Written as DNA, the CDR3 is TGTGCCAGTAGTATTGCACTAGCGGGAGAAGAGACCCAGTACTTC.

In its sample, this clone was seen a few times. The chain combines TRBV18 with TRBJ1-1, with D hard to call. The CDR3 is 13 amino acids. V gave up 5 bases and J gave up 4 bases, with 11 bases separating them. Germline assignment: CDR1 KGHSH and CDR2 LQKENI. CDR3 sequence reads: CASSEGDGTEAFF. Written as DNA, the CDR3 is TGTGCCAGCTCAGAGGGAGATGGCACTGAAGCTTTCTTT. The full variable domain, rest sourced from reference TRBV18 and TRBJ1-1, is NAGVMQNPRHLVRRRGQEARLRCSPMKGHSHVYWYRQLPEEGLKFMVYLQKENIIDESGMPKERFSAEFPKEGPSILRIQQVVRGDSAAYFCASSEGDGTEAFFGQGTRLTVV.

The genes are TRBV6-5 and TRBJ2-1; D is uncertain. Trimming pared 0 bases from V and 6 bases from J, leaving 6 bases between. Germline loops: CDR1 MNHEY, CDR2 SVGAGI. The CDR3 spans 13 residues. In DNA, the CDR3 is TGTGCCAGCAGTTACTCTGAGGTCAATGAGCAGTTCTTC. Its translation is CASSYSEVNEQFF.

The chain has TRBV4-1 and TRBJ2-2; 7 positions agree with TRBD1. V dropped 5 bases and J dropped 0; count of bases not matched to a gene: 6. Germline loops: CDR1 MGHRA, CDR2 YSYEKL. The CDR3 contains 16 residues. Here the CDR3 reads CASSDIGGPNTGELFF. CDR3 in DNA: TGCGCCAGCAGCGATATAGGGGGCCCGAACACCGGGGAGCTGTTTTTT.

The V and J genes are TRBV9 and TRBJ2-3; TRBD1 agrees at 8 bases. Germline lookup yields CDR1 SGDLS and CDR2 YYNGEE. The CDR3 is made up of 15 amino acids. J gave up 4 bases and V 0 bases, and 4 bases lay outside the gene matches. The CDR3 DNA reads as TGTGCCAGCAGCGTAGGGACAGGGATAGCAGATACGCAGTATTTT. Residues: CASSVGTGIADTQYF.

This sequence joins TRBV9 and TRBJ2-1; 8 bases align to TRBD2. Germline lookup yields CDR1 SGDLS and CDR2 YYNGEE. The length of the CDR3 is 15 residues. Trimming removed 4 bases from V and 2 bases from J; junction bases left unmatched: 5. The CDR3 DNA follows: TGTGCCAGCAGCCTTAGCGGGGTCACCTACAATGAGCAGTTCTTC. It encodes CASSLSGVTYNEQFF.

The chain recombines TRBV7-9 with TRBJ2-5, with D tentatively TRBD1 (6 bases). The assigned J gene may be wrong: the sequence end matches TRBJ2-7 better. Germline CDR1 SEHNR, CDR2 FQNEAQ (reference sequence). The CDR3 runs 15 residues. CDR3 loop: CASSNRDKGGHEQYF. In DNA form, the CDR3 reads TGTGCCAGCAGCAATCGGGACAAAGGGGGACACGAGCAGTACTTC.

The chain couples TRBV9 to TRBJ2-3; maybe TRBD1 (5 bases). V lost 0 bases to trimming and J lost 2 bases, with 10 bases between them. The CDR3 spans 15 residues. Germline-derived CDR1 and CDR2 are SGDLS and YYNGEE. CDR3 in amino acids: CASSVEGLLTDTQYF. In DNA, the CDR3 is TGTGCCAGCAGCGTAGAGGGGCTACTCACAGATACGCAGTATTTT.

The chain employs TRBV4-3 and TRBJ2-7; 7 bases are a match to TRBD2. Losses at the gene ends were 3 bases for V and 7 bases for J; bases not matched to a gene: 18. Germline CDR1 and CDR2: LGHNA and YSLEER. This CDR3 spans 17 amino acids. DNA for the CDR3: TGCGCCAGCAGCCAGATCCTGGGGGACTACGCCGAAGGGGAGCAGTACTTC. This encodes CASSQILGDYAEGEQYF.

This clone showed up just once. The chain uses TRBV14 and TRBJ2-7; 12 nucleotides line up with TRBD2. Germline values: CDR1 SGHDN, CDR2 FVKESK. The CDR3 spans 15 residues. The V segment lost 3 bases and the J segment 4 bases; nucleotides outside the gene matches: 4. CDR3 protein: CASSHTTSGGYEQYF. The CDR3 nucleotides read TGTGCCAGCAGCCATACGACTAGCGGGGGATACGAGCAGTACTTC.

CDR3 sequence reads: CASSLMGLAGGSWEQYF. As DNA, the CDR3 is TGTGCCAGCAGTTTAATGGGACTAGCGGGAGGTTCTTGGGAGCAGTACTTC. The chain employs TRBV28 and TRBJ2-7; TRBD2 matches at 15 bases. From germline, CDR1 is MDHEN and CDR2 SYDVKM. The V gene end was trimmed by 2 bases and the J gene end by 7 bases; junction bases not matched to a gene: 9. CDR3 length: 17 amino acids.